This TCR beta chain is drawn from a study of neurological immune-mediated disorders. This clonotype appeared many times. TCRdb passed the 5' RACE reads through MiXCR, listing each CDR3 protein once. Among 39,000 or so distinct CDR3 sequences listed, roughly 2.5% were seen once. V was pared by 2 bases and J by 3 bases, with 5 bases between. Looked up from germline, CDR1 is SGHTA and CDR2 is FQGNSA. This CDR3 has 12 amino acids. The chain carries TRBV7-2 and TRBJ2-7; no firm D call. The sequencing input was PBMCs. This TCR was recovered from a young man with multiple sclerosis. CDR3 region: CASSLWGYEQYF. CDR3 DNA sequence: TGTGCCAGCAGCTTATGGGGCTACGAGCAGTACTTC.